These 6 T cell receptor beta chains were sequenced from one sample in a study of technical replicates of blood from a few donors. The table came from immunoSEQ multiplex PCR; TCRdb's copy has only in-frame clones and leaves some out. The sample records 75,000 to 80,000 clones, 94% being singletons. The source material was T cells isolated from PBMCs. These receptors were collected from a human donor in good health.

The chain is built from TRBV6-1 and TRBJ2-3; D might be TRBD2 (6 bases). The CDR3 totals 16 residues. Between the trimmed V and J ends, which lost 1 base and 5 bases, there was a span of 16 bases. Germline CDR1 reads MNHNS; CDR2 reads SASEGT. CDR3 nucleotides: TGTGCCAGCAGTGAAGAATTACGGGAGCTAGGAGATACGCAGTATTTT. Amino acids: CASSEELRELGDTQYF.

The genes are TRBV2 and TRBJ1-1; D perhaps matches TRBD1 (5 bases). CDR1 is SNHLY, CDR2 FYNNEI, per germline. V gave up 4 bases and J gave up 5 bases, with 14 bases separating them. The CDR3 sequence is 14 residues long. The CDR3 nucleotides read TGTGCCAGCAGTGTATCGGGGGGGGGTACTGAAGCTTTCTTT. Its protein product is CASSVSGGGTEAFF.

This clone was observed once. V gene TRBV4-3 combines with J gene TRBJ2-1; weak D call: TRBD2 (6 bases). Germline V gene lookup returns CDR1 LGHNA and CDR2 YSLEER. Trimming shortened V by 0 bases and J by 8 bases, and 17 bases separated the two germline ends. This CDR3 spans 16 amino acids. The CDR3 spells CASSQDMGEAVDEQFF. The CDR3 nucleotides read TGCGCCAGCAGCCAAGATATGGGGGAGGCCGTGGATGAGCAGTTCTTC.

The DNA of the CDR3 is TGCGCCAGCAGCCAAGGTACAGGGCCGGGGGAAAAACTGTTTTTT. The encoded protein is CASSQGTGPGEKLFF. The genes are TRBV4-3 and TRBJ1-4; tentative D call: TRBD1 (6 bases). Germline V CDR1 and CDR2: LGHNA, YSLEER. V gave up 1 base and J gave up 8 bases, with 14 bases separating them. The CDR3 has 15 amino acids.

The chain combines TRBV10-1 with TRBJ2-3; 10 bases agree with TRBD2. V lost 5 bases, J lost 2 bases, and 4 bases stayed unmatched. The CDR3 extends over 15 amino acids. From germline, CDR1 is WNHNN and CDR2 SYGVQD (reference sequence). The CDR3 loop is CASSRTSGATDTQYF. In nucleotides, the CDR3 is TGCGCCAGCAGTAGGACTAGCGGAGCCACAGATACGCAGTATTTT.

This clone was counted a few times. Other DNA sequences in this sample translate to the same CDR3. The rearrangement joins TRBV10-1 to TRBJ1-5, with no clear D. The CDR3 covers 13 residues. Germline V gene data show CDR1 as WNHNN and CDR2 as SYGVQD (reference sequence). Trimming removed 3 bases from V and 6 bases from J, with 9 bases in between. This CDR3 reads CASSEVGLQPQHF. CDR3 DNA: TGCGCCAGCAGTGAAGTGGGCCTTCAGCCCCAGCATTTT.